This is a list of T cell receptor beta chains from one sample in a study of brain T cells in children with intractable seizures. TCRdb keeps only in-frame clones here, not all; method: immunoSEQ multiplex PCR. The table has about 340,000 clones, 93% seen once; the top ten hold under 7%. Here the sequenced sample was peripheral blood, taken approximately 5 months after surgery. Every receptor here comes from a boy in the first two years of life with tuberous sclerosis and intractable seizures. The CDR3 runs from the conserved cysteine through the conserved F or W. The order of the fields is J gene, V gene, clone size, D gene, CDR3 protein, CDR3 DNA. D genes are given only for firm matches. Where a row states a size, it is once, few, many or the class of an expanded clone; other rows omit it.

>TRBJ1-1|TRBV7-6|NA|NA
CASSAPGQLNTEAFF
TGTGCCAGCAGCGCCCCGGGACAATTAAACACTGAAGCTTTCTTT
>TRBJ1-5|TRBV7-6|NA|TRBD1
CASSLGTGGNQPQHF
TGTGCCAGCAGCTTAGGGACAGGGGGCAATCAGCCCCAGCATTTT
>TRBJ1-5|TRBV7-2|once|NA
CASSLADSQGQGRNQPQHF
TGTGCCAGCAGCTTAGCGGACTCCCAGGGGCAGGGGCGCAATCAGCCCCAGCATTTT
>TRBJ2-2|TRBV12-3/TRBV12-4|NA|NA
CASRMTRAGELFF
TGTGCCAGCAGAATGACCCGAGCCGGGGAGCTGTTTTTT
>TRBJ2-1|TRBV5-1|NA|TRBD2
CASAAVLTSGAYNEQFF
TGCGCCAGCGCCGCAGTCCTAACTAGCGGGGCTTACAATGAGCAGTTCTTC
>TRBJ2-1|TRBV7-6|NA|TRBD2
CASSVAGGHNEQFF
TGTGCCAGCAGCGTAGCGGGGGGTCACAATGAGCAGTTCTTC
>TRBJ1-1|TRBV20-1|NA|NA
CSASDLTVNPEAFF
TGCAGTGCTAGTGACTTGACAGTTAACCCTGAAGCTTTCTTT
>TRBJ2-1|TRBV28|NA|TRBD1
CASRQVKLGGQHYNEQFF
TGTGCCAGCAGACAGGTGAAACTAGGGGGCCAACACTACAATGAGCAGTTCTTC
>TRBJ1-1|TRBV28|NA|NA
CAGGRNMQPDTEAFF
TGTGCCGGGGGTCGAAATATGCAGCCGGACACTGAAGCTTTCTTT
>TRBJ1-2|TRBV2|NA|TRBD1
CASGGQGFYGYTF
TGTGCCAGCGGAGGACAGGGTTTCTATGGCTACACCTTC
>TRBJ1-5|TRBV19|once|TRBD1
CASSKRPGTGNNQPQHF
TGTGCCAGTAGTAAACGTCCCGGGACAGGGAACAATCAGCCCCAGCATTTT
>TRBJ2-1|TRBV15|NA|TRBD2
CATSPRSGLAGGSANEQFF
TGTGCCACCAGCCCGCGGTCCGGACTAGCGGGGGGCTCTGCAAATGAGCAGTTCTTC
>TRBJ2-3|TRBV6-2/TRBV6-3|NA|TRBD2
CASSSGREVTDTQYF
TGTGCCAGCAGTTCCGGGAGGGAGGTCACAGATACGCAGTATTTT
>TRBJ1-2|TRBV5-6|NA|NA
CASSLREEGYTF
TGTGCCAGCAGCTTAAGGGAAGAGGGCTACACCTTC
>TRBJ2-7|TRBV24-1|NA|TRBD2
CATSGTSSYEQYF
TGTGCCACCAGTGGGACTAGCTCCTACGAGCAGTACTTC
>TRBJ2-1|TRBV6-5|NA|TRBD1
CASSYGTGFYNEQFF
TGTGCCAGCAGTTACGGGACAGGGTTTTACAATGAGCAGTTCTTC
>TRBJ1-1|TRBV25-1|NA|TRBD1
CASSPRDRGPLYAFF
TGTGCCAGCAGTCCCCGAGACAGGGGGCCCCTTTATGCTTTCTTT
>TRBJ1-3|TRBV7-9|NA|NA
CASSFTRGSGNTIYF
TGTGCCAGCAGCTTCACCAGGGGTTCTGGAAACACCATATATTTT
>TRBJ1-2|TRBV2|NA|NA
CASTVWEAWGQNYGYTF
TGTGCCAGCACAGTTTGGGAGGCCTGGGGCCAGAATTATGGCTACACCTTC
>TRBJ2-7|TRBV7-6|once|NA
CASSLDARVFSEQYF
TGTGCCAGCAGCTTAGACGCCAGGGTGTTTTCCGAGCAGTACTTC
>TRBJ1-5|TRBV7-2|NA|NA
CASSLLTGQPQHF
TGTGCCAGCAGCTTACTGACGGGTCAGCCCCAGCATTTT
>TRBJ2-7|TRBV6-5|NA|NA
CASARTEDYEQYF
TGTGCCAGCGCTAGGACAGAAGACTACGAGCAGTACTTC
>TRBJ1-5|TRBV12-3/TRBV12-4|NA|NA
CASSSLGTRHF
TGTGCCAGCAGTTCCTTGGGGACAAGGCATTTT
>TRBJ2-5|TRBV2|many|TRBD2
CASSEGGRAQETQYF
TGTGCCAGCAGTGAAGGCGGGAGGGCCCAAGAGACCCAGTACTTC
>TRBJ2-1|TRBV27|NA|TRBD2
CASSLREGEQFF
TGTGCCAGCAGTTTGCGGGAGGGTGAGCAGTTCTTC
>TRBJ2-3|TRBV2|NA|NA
CASSDAWHGTQYF
TGTGCCAGCAGTGACGCCTGGCATGGTACGCAGTATTTT
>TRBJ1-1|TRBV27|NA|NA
CASSGAYTEAFF
TGTGCCAGCAGCGGGGCTTACACTGAAGCTTTCTTT
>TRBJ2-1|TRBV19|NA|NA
CASSNRALGPGNEQFF
TGTGCCAGTAGTAACCGCGCTTTGGGGCCAGGTAATGAGCAGTTCTTC
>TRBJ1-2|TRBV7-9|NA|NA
CASSLVGRTTAEGGYTF
TGTGCCAGCAGCTTAGTAGGGAGGACAACCGCCGAGGGGGGCTACACCTTC
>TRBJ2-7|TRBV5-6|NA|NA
CASSVGYEQYF
TGTGCCAGCAGCGTCGGGTACGAGCAGTACTTC
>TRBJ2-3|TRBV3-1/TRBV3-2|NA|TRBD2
CASSQLAGADTQYF
TGTGCCAGCAGCCAATTAGCGGGAGCAGATACGCAGTATTTT
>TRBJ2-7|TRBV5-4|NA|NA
CASSLHPLAYEQYF
TGTGCCAGCAGCTTGCATCCATTAGCCTACGAGCAGTACTTC
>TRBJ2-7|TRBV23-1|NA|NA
CASSQKGGYEQYF
TGCGCCAGCAGTCAAAAAGGGGGCTACGAGCAGTACTTC
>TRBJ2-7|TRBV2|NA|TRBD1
CASRSDRAVDYEQYF
TGTGCCAGCAGATCGGACAGGGCTGTTGACTACGAGCAGTACTTC
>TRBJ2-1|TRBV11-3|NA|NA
CASHQGHYEQFF
TGTGCCAGCCACCAGGGCCACTATGAGCAGTTCTTC
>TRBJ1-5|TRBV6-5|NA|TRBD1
CASIGQVSGNQPQHF
TGTGCCAGCATCGGACAGGTTTCGGGCAATCAGCCCCAGCATTTT
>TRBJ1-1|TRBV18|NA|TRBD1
CASSRSGTGGGTPEAFF
TGTGCCAGCTCACGTTCCGGGACAGGGGGGGGTACACCTGAAGCTTTCTTT
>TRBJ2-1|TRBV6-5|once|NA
CASRVFVSNEQFF
TGTGCCAGCAGAGTTTTCGTGAGCAATGAGCAGTTCTTC
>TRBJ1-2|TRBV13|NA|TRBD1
CASSFTGQGANYGYTF
TGTGCCAGCAGCTTTACGGGGCAGGGGGCTAACTATGGCTACACCTTC
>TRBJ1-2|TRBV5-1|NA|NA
CASRLGVDYGYTF
TGCGCCAGCAGGTTAGGGGTAGACTATGGCTACACCTTC
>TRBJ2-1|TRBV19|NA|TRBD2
CASRESAGGGEQFF
TGTGCCAGTAGAGAGTCGGCGGGAGGAGGTGAGCAGTTCTTC